This passage covers 9 T cell receptor beta chains from one sample sequenced in a study of human T cells and chemical hapten exposure. TCRdb redid the calling of the RACE reads with MiXCR, one entry per CDR3 protein. The sample lists more than 150,000 distinct CDR3 sequences; 24% were seen once. The time point denotes: patch test 3, about 24 weeks after DPC sensitization. The treatment denotes: therapeutic diphenylcyclopropenone sensitization with weekly scalp DPC. Source: whole blood, taken in connection with sensitization to the hapten diphenylcyclopropenone (DPC). These receptor sequences come from a woman between 35 and 50 years old with alopecia areata. Some clones in this sample may be carry-over from other donors' samples.

This clonotype was counted at least ten times. The chain's CDR3 is CAISVETGRVGYTF. The CDR3 coding sequence is TGTGCCATCAGTGTAGAGACAGGGAGGGTCGGCTACACCTTC. This chain links TRBV10-3 with TRBJ1-2, with 7 bases aligning to TRBD1. Germline loops: CDR1 ENHRY, CDR2 SYGVKD. The ends lost 4 bases at V and 8 bases at J; junction bases unmatched: 10. The CDR3 loop spans 14 amino acids.

This clonotype was seen a handful of times. This rearrangement joins TRBV7-9 to TRBJ2-3; D remains unclear. Germline assignment: CDR1 SEHNR and CDR2 FQNEAQ (reference sequence). Trimming left V 3 bases short and J 2 bases short, with 12 bases between. CDR3 length: 15 residues. The CDR3, as DNA: TGTGCCAGCAGCTTTGGCCAGTCGGTCACAGATACGCAGTATTTT. Protein product: CASSFGQSVTDTQYF.

For the CDR3, the DNA is TGTGCCAGCACCACAACCCCCGGGGGATATCGGGGCGATGAGCAGTTCTTC. Amino acid sequence: CASTTTPGGYRGDEQFF. The chain joins TRBV28 to TRBJ2-1; possibly TRBD2 for D (6 bases). CDR3 length equals 17 residues. Per the germline V gene, CDR1 is MDHEN and CDR2 is SYDVKM. The germline V and J ends were trimmed by 7 bases and 8 bases, with 27 bases remaining between them.

This clonotype has just a few counts. The chain links TRBV10-3 to TRBJ2-6, with D perhaps being TRBD1 or TRBD2 (5 bases each). CDR3 size: 17 residues. V was clipped by 5 bases and J by 4 bases, with 18 bases between them. Germline V gives CDR1 ENHRY, CDR2 SYGVKD. The CDR3 sequence: CAISTGTSAFGANVLTF. The CDR3 coding sequence is TGTGCCATCAGTACCGGGACGTCCGCCTTCGGGGCCAACGTCCTGACTTTC.

CDR3: CASSYWGTGELFF. The CDR3 DNA reads TGTGCCAGCAGTTATTGGGGGACCGGGGAGCTGTTTTTT. The chain links TRBV6-2 or TRBV6-3 to TRBJ2-2; D may match TRBD1 or TRBD2 (5 bases each). Germline CDR1 is MNHEY and CDR2 is SVGEGT. Trimming took 3 bases from V and 5 from J, leaving 7 bases between them. The CDR3 totals 13 residues.

Only a few counts were recorded for this clonotype. V and J are TRBV28 and TRBJ2-7, with a tentative D call TRBD1 (6 bases). There are 15 residues in the CDR3. V was pared by 5 bases and J by 4 bases, with 18 bases between. Germline V gene sequence: CDR1 MDHEN, CDR2 SYDVKM. CDR3 DNA: TGTGCCAGCAGTCCGCCCAGAGGGGGACGGTACGAGCAGTACTTC. Its translation: CASSPPRGGRYEQYF.

The V and J genes are TRBV28 and TRBJ2-7; a weak D match, TRBD2 (5 bases). V was trimmed by 3 bases and J by 1 base, leaving 16 bases between them. The CDR3 is 16 amino acids. The V gene's germline CDR1 is MDHEN and CDR2 SYDVKM. CDR3 nucleotide sequence: TGTGCCAGCAGTTTGGACTTTCCCAATCCTTCCTACGAGCAGTACTTC. Translated, it gives CASSLDFPNPSYEQYF.

This clonotype has more than one count but fewer than ten. V and J are TRBV6-2 or TRBV6-3 and TRBJ2-3, with 7 positions matching TRBD1. Germline V lookup: CDR1 MNHEY, CDR2 SVGEGT. The CDR3 extends over 14 amino acids. The V segment lost 2 bases and the J segment 8 bases; nucleotides outside the gene matches: 7. In DNA form, the CDR3 reads TGTGCCAGCAGTTACGGGCCAGCAGGGGGTACGCAGTATTTT. Translating gives CASSYGPAGGTQYF.

The chain couples TRBV4-3 to TRBJ1-1; D call uncertain. Per the germline V gene, CDR1 is LGHNA and CDR2 is YSLEER. V shed 4 bases and J shed 3 bases, with 12 bases lying between them. The CDR3 is made up of 14 amino acids. The CDR3 DNA follows: TGCGCCAGCAGCCTTACTTCGCAAGACACTGAAGCTTTCTTT. Translated: CASSLTSQDTEAFF.